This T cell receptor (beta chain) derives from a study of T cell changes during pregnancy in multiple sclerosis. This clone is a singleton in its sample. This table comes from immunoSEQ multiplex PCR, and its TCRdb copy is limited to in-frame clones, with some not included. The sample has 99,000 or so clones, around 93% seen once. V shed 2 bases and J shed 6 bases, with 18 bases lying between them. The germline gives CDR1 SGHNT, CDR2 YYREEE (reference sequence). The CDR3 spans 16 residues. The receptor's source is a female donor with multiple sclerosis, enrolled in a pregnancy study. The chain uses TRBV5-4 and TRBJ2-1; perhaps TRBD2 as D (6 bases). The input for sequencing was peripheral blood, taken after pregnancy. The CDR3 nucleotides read TGTGCCAGCAGCTTTACCTCATCCTCCGGGGGCAATGAGCAGTTCTTC. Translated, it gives CASSFTSSSGGNEQFF.